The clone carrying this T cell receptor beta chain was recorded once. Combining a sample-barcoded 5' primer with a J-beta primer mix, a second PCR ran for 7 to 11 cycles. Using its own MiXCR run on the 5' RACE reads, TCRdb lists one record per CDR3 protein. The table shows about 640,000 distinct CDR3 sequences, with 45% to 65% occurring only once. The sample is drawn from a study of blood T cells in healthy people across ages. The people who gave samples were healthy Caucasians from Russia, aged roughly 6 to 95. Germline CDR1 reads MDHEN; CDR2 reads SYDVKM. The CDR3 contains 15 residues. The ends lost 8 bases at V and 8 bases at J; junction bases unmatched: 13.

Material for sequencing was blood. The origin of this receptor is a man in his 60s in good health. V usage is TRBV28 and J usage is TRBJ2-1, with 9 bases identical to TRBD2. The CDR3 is CASALASGAVYEQFF. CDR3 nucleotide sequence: TGTGCCAGCGCTCTAGCTAGCGGGGCTGTCTATGAGCAGTTCTTC.